This TCR beta chain comes out of a study of T-cell memory formation after mild COVID-19. About the research overall: Largely, the TCR clusters proved donor specific.

Broader study findings: Several responding clones turned up in pre-infection memory, indicating that cross-reactive memory may have taken part.

On this clonotype: Its specificity is not known.

This CDR3 is built from 14 residues. Per germline, CDR1 SGHTA and CDR2 FQGNSA. Trimming left V 2 bases short and J 4 bases short, with 10 bases between. TCRdb used MiXCR to reprocess the 5' RACE reads, holding one entry per CDR3 protein. The sample lists about 400,000 distinct CDR3 sequences; roughly a quarter were seen once. The chain is built from TRBV7-2 and TRBJ2-3, with D tentatively TRBD2 (6 bases). Sequencing was performed on PBMCs or a T cell subset sorted from them (not recorded which). This receptor was identified in an adult woman who had mild COVID-19 (a few samples of this study predate the infection). Cell type and time point are not known. CDR3 nucleotide sequence: TGTGCCAGCAGCTTAACTAGCTTTGCAGATACGCAGTATTTT. As protein: CASSLTSFADTQYF.